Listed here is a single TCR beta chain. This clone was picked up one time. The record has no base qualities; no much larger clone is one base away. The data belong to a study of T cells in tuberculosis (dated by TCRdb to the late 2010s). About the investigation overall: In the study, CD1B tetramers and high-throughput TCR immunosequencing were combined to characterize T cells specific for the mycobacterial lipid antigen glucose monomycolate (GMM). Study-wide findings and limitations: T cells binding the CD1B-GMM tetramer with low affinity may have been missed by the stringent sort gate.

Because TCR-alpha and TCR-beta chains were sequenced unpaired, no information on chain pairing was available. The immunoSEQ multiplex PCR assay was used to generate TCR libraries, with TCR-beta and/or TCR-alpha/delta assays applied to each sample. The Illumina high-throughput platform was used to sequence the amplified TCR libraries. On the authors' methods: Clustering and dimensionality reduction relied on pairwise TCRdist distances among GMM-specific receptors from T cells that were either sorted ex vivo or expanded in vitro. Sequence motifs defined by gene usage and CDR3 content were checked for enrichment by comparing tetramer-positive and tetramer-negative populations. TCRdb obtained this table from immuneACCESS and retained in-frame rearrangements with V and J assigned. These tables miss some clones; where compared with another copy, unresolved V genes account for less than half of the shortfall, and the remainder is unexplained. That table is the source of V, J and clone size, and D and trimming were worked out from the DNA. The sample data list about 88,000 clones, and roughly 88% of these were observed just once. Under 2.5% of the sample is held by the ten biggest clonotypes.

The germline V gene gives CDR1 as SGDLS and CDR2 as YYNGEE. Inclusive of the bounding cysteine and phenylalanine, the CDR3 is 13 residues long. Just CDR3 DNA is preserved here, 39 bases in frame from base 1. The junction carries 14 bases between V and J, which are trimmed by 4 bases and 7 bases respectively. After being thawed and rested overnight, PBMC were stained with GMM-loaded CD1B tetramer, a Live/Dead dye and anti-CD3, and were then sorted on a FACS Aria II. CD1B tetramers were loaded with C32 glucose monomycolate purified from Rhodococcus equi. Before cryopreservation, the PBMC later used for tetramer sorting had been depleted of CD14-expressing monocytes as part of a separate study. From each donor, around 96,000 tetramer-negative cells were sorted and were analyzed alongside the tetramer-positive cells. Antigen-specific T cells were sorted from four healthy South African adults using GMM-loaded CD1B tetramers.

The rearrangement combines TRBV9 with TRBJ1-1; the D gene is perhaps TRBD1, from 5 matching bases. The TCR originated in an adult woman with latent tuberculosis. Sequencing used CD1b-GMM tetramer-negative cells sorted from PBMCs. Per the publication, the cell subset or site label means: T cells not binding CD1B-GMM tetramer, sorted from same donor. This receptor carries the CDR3 CASSPWGGNEAFF. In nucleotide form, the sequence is TGTGCCAGCAGCCCATGGGGGGGAAATGAAGCTTTCTTT.